This T cell receptor beta chain was observed in a study of T cells expressing NK-cell markers. As for the study in general: Seven of the eight sequenced donors were HCMV-seropositive; one was seronegative.

TCRdb re-called the 5' RACE reads and gives one entry per CDR3 protein, without DNA. The sample includes 440,000 or so distinct CDR3 sequences. This CDR3 region has 14 residues. The V gene's germline CDR1 is SGHTA and CDR2 FQGNSA. The genes are TRBV7-2 and TRBJ2-1; the TRBD2 assignment by TCRdb is unverifiable without DNA. The sample was blood T cells: a sorted CD56 or NKG2C T cell subset, CD4+ or CD8+ T cells, or bulk PBMC T cells (not recorded which). The TCR comes from a woman between 18 and 70 years old in good health. The CDR3: CASSPGLAALKQFF.